This TCR beta chain was profiled in a study of stem cell transplantation in POMP-related autoinflammatory disease. After removal of 2 bases from V and 7 bases from J, the junction contained 5 bases not matched to a gene. The CDR3 covers 14 residues. CDR1 is LNHNV, CDR2 YYDKDF, per germline (reference sequence). The protocol was immunoSEQ multiplex PCR, while the TCRdb copy is restricted to in-frame clones and leaves out a portion. The data contain over 60,000 clones, approximately 91% of them singletons. This sequence originates from a human patient with POMP-related autoinflammation and immune dysregulation (PRAID). T cells may partly derive from the graft donor. The sample in question was CD4+ T cells from PBMCs, obtained after stem cell transplantation. The gene calls are TRBV15 and TRBJ1-5; 7 bases are shared with TRBD1. CDR3 sequence reads: CATSRLQGEQPQHF. The CDR3 DNA follows: TGTGCCACCAGCAGACTTCAGGGGGAACAGCCCCAGCATTTT.